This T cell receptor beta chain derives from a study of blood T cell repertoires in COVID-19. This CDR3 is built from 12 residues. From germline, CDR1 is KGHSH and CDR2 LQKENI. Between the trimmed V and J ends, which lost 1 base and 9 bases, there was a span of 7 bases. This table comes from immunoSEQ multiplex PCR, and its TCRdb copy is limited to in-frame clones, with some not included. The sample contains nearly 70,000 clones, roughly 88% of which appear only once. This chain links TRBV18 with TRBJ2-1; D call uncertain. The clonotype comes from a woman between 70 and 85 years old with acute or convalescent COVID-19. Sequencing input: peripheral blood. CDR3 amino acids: CASSPLSSEQFF. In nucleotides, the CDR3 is TGTGCCAGCTCACCACTGTCTAGTGAGCAGTTCTTC.